This T cell receptor (beta chain) was captured by sequencing in a study of identical twins. Points from the study as a whole: Twins' excess sharing was less marked for out-of-frame beta sequences.

The sample holds a few counts of this clonotype. Its antigen is not known. The V end lost 1 base, the J end lost 5 bases, and 13 bases lay between the germline ends. This CDR3 is 15 amino acids long. Germline lookup yields CDR1 SGHTA and CDR2 FQGNSA. TCRdb called the 5' RACE reads again in MiXCR, with one record for every CDR3 protein. The data show some 790,000 distinct CDR3 sequences, 15% to 20% seen once. This same sample was also part of a study on T cells expressing NK-cell markers. According to that study: Sorted CD3+CD56+NKG2C+, CD3+CD56+NKG2C- and CD3+CD56-NKG2C+ T cells provided the TCR beta repertoires. Within several experiments, an anti-gamma-delta TCR antibody kept the sorting limited to alpha-beta TCR T cells.

The sequence derives from a woman in her late teens or twenties in good health. The chain employs TRBV7-2 and TRBJ2-3; the D gene is possibly TRBD2 (7 bases). The sample was PBMCs. Here the CDR3 reads CASSLVGGRRDTQYF. As DNA, the CDR3 is TGTGCCAGCAGCTTAGTGGGGGGGCGAAGAGATACGCAGTATTTT.